The clone carrying this T cell receptor (beta chain) was found once. The antigen is not known. The sample originates from a study of radiotherapy plus CTLA-4 blockade in lung cancer. Overall study: Objective responses were documented in around 20% of patients, with disease control in roughly 30%. Study outcomes and limitations: The authors reported that early blood T cell clone dynamics, with interferon-beta, best predicted response. Researchers report tumor-derived TCR clones expanding in blood after radiotherapy plus ipilimumab.

Some clones are missing from TCRdb's copy, which holds only in-frame ones; the method was immunoSEQ multiplex PCR. The sample carries 60,000 or so clones, about 80% recorded once. The V end lost 3 bases, the J end lost 8 bases, and 25 bases lay between the germline ends. Germline V gives CDR1 SGHAT, CDR2 FQNNGV. The CDR3 spans 17 residues. This material consisted of peripheral blood, taken from a patient treated with radiotherapy plus ipilimumab. The origin of this receptor is a human donor with non-small cell lung cancer who had a partial response to radiotherapy plus ipilimumab. J is TRBJ1-2 and V is TRBV11-2, with D perhaps TRBD1 (6 bases). The CDR3 DNA sequence: TGTGCCAGCAGCTTCCTCGACCCACAGACAGGTTCGGGGGGCTACACCTTC. Translated: CASSFLDPQTGSGGYTF.